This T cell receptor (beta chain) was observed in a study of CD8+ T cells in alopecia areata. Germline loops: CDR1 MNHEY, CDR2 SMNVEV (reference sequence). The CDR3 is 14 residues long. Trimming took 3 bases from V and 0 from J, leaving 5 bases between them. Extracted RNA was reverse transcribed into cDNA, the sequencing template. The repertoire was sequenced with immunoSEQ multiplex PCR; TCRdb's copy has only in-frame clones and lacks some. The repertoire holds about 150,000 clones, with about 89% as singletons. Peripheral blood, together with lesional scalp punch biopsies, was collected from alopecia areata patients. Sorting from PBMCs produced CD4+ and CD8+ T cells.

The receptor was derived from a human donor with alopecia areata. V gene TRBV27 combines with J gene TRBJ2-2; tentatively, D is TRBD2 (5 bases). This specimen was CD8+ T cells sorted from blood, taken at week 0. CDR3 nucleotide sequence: TGTGCCAGCAGTTTCGGGGCGAACACCGGGGAGCTGTTTTTT. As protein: CASSFGANTGELFF.